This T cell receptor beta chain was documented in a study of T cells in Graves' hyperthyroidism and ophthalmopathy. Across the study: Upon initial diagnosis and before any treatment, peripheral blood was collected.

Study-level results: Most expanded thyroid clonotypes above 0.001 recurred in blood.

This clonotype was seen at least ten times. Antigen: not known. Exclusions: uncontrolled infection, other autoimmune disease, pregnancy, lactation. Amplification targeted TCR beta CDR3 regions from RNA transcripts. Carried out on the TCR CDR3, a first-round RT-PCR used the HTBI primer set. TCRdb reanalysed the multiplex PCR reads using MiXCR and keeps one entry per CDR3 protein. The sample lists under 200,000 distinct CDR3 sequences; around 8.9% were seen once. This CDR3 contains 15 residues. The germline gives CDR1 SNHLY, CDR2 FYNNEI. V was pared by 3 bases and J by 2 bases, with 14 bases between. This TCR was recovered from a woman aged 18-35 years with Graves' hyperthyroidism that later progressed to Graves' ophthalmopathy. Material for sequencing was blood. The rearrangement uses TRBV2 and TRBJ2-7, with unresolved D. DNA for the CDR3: TGTGCCAGCAGTGATTCCGGAGACGGTCCCTACGAGCAGTACTTC. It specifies CASSDSGDGPYEQYF.